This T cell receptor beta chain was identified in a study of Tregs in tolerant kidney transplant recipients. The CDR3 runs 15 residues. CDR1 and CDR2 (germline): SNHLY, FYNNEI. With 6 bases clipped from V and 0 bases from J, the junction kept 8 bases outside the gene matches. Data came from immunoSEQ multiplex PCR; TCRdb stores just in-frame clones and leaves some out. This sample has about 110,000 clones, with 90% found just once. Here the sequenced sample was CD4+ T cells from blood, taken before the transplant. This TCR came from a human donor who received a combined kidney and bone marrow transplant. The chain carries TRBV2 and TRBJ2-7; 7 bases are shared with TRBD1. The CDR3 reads CASRGGQAGSYEQYF. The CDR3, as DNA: TGTGCCAGCAGAGGAGGACAGGCCGGCTCCTACGAGCAGTACTTC.